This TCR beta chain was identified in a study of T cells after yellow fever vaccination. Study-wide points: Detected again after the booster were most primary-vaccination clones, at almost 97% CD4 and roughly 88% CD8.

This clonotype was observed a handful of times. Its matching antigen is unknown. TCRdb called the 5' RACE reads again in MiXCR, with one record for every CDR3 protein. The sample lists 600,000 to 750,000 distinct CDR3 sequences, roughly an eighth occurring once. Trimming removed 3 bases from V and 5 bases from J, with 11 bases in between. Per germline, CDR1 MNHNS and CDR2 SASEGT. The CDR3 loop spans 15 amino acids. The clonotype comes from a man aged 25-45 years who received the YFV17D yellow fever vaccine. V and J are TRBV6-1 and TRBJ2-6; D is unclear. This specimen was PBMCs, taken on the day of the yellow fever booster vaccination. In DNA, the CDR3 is TGTGCCAGCAGTGACGGCCGTCTGAGGGCCAACGTCCTGACTTTC. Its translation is CASSDGRLRANVLTF.